The clone carrying this T cell receptor (beta chain) was observed at least ten times. Its target is not known. The data were obtained in a study of T cell repertoires in cytomegalovirus infection. Study context: Indications came from public TCR beta signatures; they pointed to CMV infection and to a matching HLA type. General study findings and limits: Cumulative frequency (of public TCR beta family members) identified carriers of CMV plus the relevant HLA. Across the ex vivo response, the dominant clonotypes were HLA-C-restricted CMV-specific TCR beta clonotypes.

TCRdb fed the reads into MiXCR, producing one record per CDR3 protein. The sample shows some 180,000 distinct CDR3 sequences, roughly a fifth of them seen only once. The germline V and J ends were trimmed by 4 bases and 7 bases, with 14 bases remaining between them. The CDR3 is 13 residues long. Sequencing was performed on PBMCs. The TCR comes from a human donor in good health (CMV status not recorded). Some clones in this sample may be carry-over from other donors' samples. This rearrangement joins TRBV12-3 or TRBV12-4 to TRBJ2-7; D may be TRBD1 (6 bases). DNA for the CDR3: TGTGCCAGCAGTTCTACAGGGAAAGGGGAGCAGTACTTC. Translated, it gives CASSSTGKGEQYF.